In this sample, the clone carrying this TCR beta chain turned up once. The junction shows a germline mismatch at one end, possibly a read error. The CDR3 totals 12 residues. Germline V CDR1 and CDR2: MDHEN, SYDVKM. These data are taken from a study of blood T cell repertoires in COVID-19. In the study overall: Acute-phase and convalescent COVID-19 samples originated in the United States, Italy and Spain. PBMCs, B-cell-depleted T cells, or T cells were the source of the cDNA or gDNA that made up the material.

In the authors' methods: Reference gene primer amplification in the assay estimated nucleated cell counts. Profiling relied on immunoSEQ multiplex PCR, and the TCRdb table lists in-frame clones only, not all of them. That table supplies the V and J calls and clone size; D and trimming were determined from the DNA. The repertoire includes a few hundred thousand clones, about 89% of them detected once, and approximately 7.8% sits in the top ten. The material sequenced was peripheral blood. This TCR came from a woman aged 45-60 years who had recovered from COVID-19. J is TRBJ2-5 and V is TRBV28, with 7 bases that match TRBD1. This CDR3 reads CASSFQGVKGDF. The CDR3 DNA reads TGTGCCAGCAGTTTTCAGGGGGTTAAAGGGGACTTC.